These 18 T cell receptor beta chains share one sample of origin, sequenced in a study of cytotoxic CD8 clonotypes in ibrutinib-treated CLL. Clones were read by immunoSEQ multiplex PCR, and TCRdb kept only the in-frame ones, dropping some. The table lists 45,000 to 70,000 clones, 56% of them singletons, with about a fifth in the top ten. The sample was PBMCs, taken after 24 months of ibrutinib treatment. The receptors come from a human donor with chronic lymphocytic leukemia.

This clone was seen a handful of times. This chain uses TRBV6-5 with TRBJ1-2; 7 positions match TRBD1. V lost 2 bases, J lost 3 bases, and 9 bases stayed unmatched. The germline CDR1 and CDR2 sequences are MNHEY and SVGAGI. The length of the CDR3 is 16 residues. Here the CDR3 DNA reads TGTGCCAGCAGTTACACCATCAGGGGGACGGACTATGGCTACACCTTC. This codes for CASSYTIRGTDYGYTF.

The genes are TRBV21-1 and TRBJ1-6; TRBD1 is the table's D call, not checked against the DNA. TRBV21-1 is listed as a pseudogene. The CDR3 consists of 15 residues. The CDR3 sequence is CASSIHIHHNSPLHF. The CDR3 DNA reads as TGTGCCAGCAGCATACACATACATCATAATTCACCCCTCCACTTT.

The V gene is TRBV9, the J gene TRBJ2-7; D unresolved. The CDR3 sequence is 15 residues long. V lost 2 bases, J lost 0 bases, and 12 bases lay in between. Germline V gene lookup returns CDR1 SGDLS and CDR2 YYNGEE. The CDR3 nucleotides read TGTGCCAGCAGCGTCGGAATGGTTCACTCCTACGAGCAGTACTTC. Translating it yields CASSVGMVHSYEQYF.

The chain has TRBV5-1 and TRBJ2-5; D perhaps matches TRBD1 (5 bases). The germline V and J ends were trimmed by 0 bases and 1 base, with 10 bases remaining between them. Looked up from germline, CDR1 is SGHRS and CDR2 is YFSETQ. The CDR3 loop spans 15 amino acids. Written as DNA, the CDR3 is TGCGCCAGCAGCTTGGATGGGGCTCTCCAAGAGACCCAGTACTTC. This codes for CASSLDGALQETQYF.

This chain connects TRBV9 to TRBJ1-3, with D possibly being TRBD1 (5 bases). The germline V gene encodes CDR1 SGDLS and CDR2 YYNGEE. Trimming took 4 bases from V and 4 from J, leaving 15 bases between them. This CDR3 comprises 15 residues. CDR3 residues: CASSTAGVSGNTIYF. DNA for the CDR3: TGTGCCAGCAGCACCGCGGGGGTTTCAGGAAACACCATATATTTT.

By proportion, this clone is medium-sized. The rearrangement uses TRBV14 and TRBJ2-5; D gene ambiguous. V was shortened by 3 bases and J by 5 bases, with 4 bases between the two germline ends. This CDR3 region has 11 residues. Germline V gene sequence: CDR1 SGHDN, CDR2 FVKESK. CDR3 in DNA: TGTGCCAGCAGCCATCGTGAGACCCAGTACTTC. It encodes CASSHRETQYF.

The rearrangement uses TRBV6-5 and TRBJ2-3; D possibly uses TRBD1 or TRBD2 (6 bases each). The V and J ends lost 6 bases and 4 bases respectively, with 14 bases between them. The germline V gene encodes CDR1 MNHEY and CDR2 SVGAGI. This CDR3 spans 14 amino acids. The chain's CDR3 is CASSGQWRADTQYF. DNA of the CDR3: TGTGCCAGCAGCGGACAGTGGAGGGCAGATACGCAGTATTTT.

The genes are TRBV5-1 and TRBJ2-3, with a tentative D call TRBD2 (6 bases). This CDR3 is 14 amino acids long. Trimming pared 4 bases from V and 3 bases from J, leaving 12 bases between. The germline CDR1 and CDR2 sequences are SGHRS and YFSETQ. The CDR3 region is CASSPTSLTDTQYF. CDR3 bases: TGCGCCAGCAGCCCAACTAGCTTGACAGATACGCAGTATTTT.

The CDR3 spells CASSLGRSYEQYV. As DNA, the CDR3 is TGTGCCAGCAGCTTGGGGCGGAGCTACGAGCAGTACGTC. The genes are TRBV5-6 and TRBJ2-7, with D unclear. V was cut by 0 bases and J by 3 bases, with 7 bases left in between. CDR3 length: 13 residues. Germline lookup yields CDR1 SGHDT and CDR2 YYEEEE.

This chain joins TRBV5-4 and TRBJ2-5, with D possibly being TRBD2 (5 bases). The length of the CDR3 is 13 residues. V shed 4 bases and J shed 0 bases, with 7 bases lying between them. Germline V gene data show CDR1 as SGHNT and CDR2 as YYREEE (reference sequence). The CDR3 is CASSPSNQETQYF. The CDR3 nucleotides read TGTGCCAGCAGCCCTAGCAACCAAGAGACCCAGTACTTC.

The chain employs TRBV21-1 and TRBJ2-3. TRBV21-1 is reported as a pseudogene. The CDR3 has 13 residues. For the CDR3, the DNA is TGTGCCAGCAGCAAAGAGGGTACCGATACGCAGTATTTT. Translating gives CASSKEGTDTQYF.

The V call is TRBV4-1, the J call TRBJ1-5; 7 bases match TRBD1. V dropped 0 bases and J dropped 0; count of bases not matched to a gene: 14. The V gene's germline CDR1 is MGHRA and CDR2 YSYEKL. The CDR3 spans 20 residues. CDR3 nucleotides: TGCGCCAGCAGCCAAGAAGGAAAAGGGACAGACATTTATAGCAATCAGCCCCAGCATTTT. This gives the protein CASSQEGKGTDIYSNQPQHF.

V gene TRBV11-2 combines with J gene TRBJ2-3, with 9 bases that match TRBD2. The germline V gene has CDR1 SGHAT and CDR2 FQNNGV. There are 15 residues in the CDR3. V was pared by 2 bases and J by 10 bases, with 10 bases of the junction left unmatched. The CDR3 region has the DNA TGTGCCAGCAGCTTAATGGGACTAGCTCGGGGATCGCAGTATTTT. Translating it yields CASSLMGLARGSQYF.

The chain links TRBV11-3 to TRBJ2-3; 10 bases map to TRBD1. V was pared by 3 bases and J by 4 bases, with 7 bases of the junction left unmatched. The CDR3 runs 16 residues. In germline, CDR1 is SGHNT, CDR2 YENEEA. CDR3 in amino acids: CASSLTGTGVADTQYF. The CDR3 DNA reads TGTGCCAGCAGCTTGACCGGGACAGGGGTCGCAGATACGCAGTATTTT.

This clone was picked up many times. This sequence joins TRBV2 and TRBJ2-7; TRBD2 matches at 7 bases. V dropped 9 bases and J dropped 2; count of bases not matched to a gene: 10. Germline loops: CDR1 SNHLY, CDR2 FYNNEI. CDR3 size: 14 residues. CDR3 in DNA: TGTGCCAGGAACACCGGGACTACCCCCTACGAGCAGTACGTC. It codes for CARNTGTTPYEQYV.

This clone has a single count. The gene calls are TRBV19 and TRBJ1-2; 11 nucleotides agree with TRBD1. This CDR3 spans 17 amino acids. CDR1 LNHDA and CDR2 SQIVND come from the germline V gene (reference sequence). Losses at the gene ends were 3 bases for V and 4 bases for J; bases not matched to a gene: 10. CDR3 nucleotides: TGTGCCAGTAGTATTTTCGGGACAGGGGGTGCCCCCTATGGCTACACCTTC. Its translation is CASSIFGTGGAPYGYTF.

The chain uses TRBV5-1 and TRBJ1-1, with D possibly matching TRBD1 (6 bases). The CDR3 extends over 15 amino acids. Deletions cut 4 bases from V and 5 bases from J, with 18 bases between. CDR1 and CDR2 from the germline V gene are SGHRS and YFSETQ. CDR3 coding DNA: TGCGCCAGCAGCGGAGGTCCAGGGGCGTTTACTGAAGCTTTCTTT. Protein: CASSGGPGAFTEAFF.

J is TRBJ2-7 and V is TRBV5-1; D is unclear. The length of the CDR3 is 13 residues. CDR1 is SGHRS and CDR2 is YFSETQ in the germline V gene. V lost 0 bases and J 6 bases, leaving 10 bases between the germline ends. CDR3 sequence: CASSLESVLEQYF. The CDR3 bases are TGCGCCAGCAGCTTGGAAAGTGTTCTCGAGCAGTACTTC.